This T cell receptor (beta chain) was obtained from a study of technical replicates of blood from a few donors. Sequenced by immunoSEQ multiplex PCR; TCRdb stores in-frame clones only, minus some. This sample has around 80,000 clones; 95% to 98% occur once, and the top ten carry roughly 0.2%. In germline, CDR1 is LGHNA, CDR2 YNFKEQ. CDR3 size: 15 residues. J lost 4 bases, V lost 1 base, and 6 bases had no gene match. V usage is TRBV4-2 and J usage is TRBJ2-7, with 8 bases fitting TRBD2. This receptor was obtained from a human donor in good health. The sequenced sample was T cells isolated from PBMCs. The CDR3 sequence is CASSQGLREVYEQYF. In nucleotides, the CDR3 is TGTGCCAGCAGCCAAGGGCTGCGGGAGGTTTACGAGCAGTACTTC.